This T cell receptor beta chain was recovered during a study of breast tumors, draining lymph nodes, adjacent tissues. Samples came from axillary lymph nodes draining the breast cancer. A note on this clonotype: The antigen is unknown. Since the CDR3 does not end with the conserved phenylalanine or tryptophan, this likely comes from a read error.

TCRdb ran MiXCR on the multiplex PCR reads and lists one entry per CDR3 protein. Among over 100,000 distinct CDR3 sequences, approximately 20% were seen once, and the ten largest hold around 2.6%. Trimming removed 1 base at V and 5 bases at J, with 17 bases between. This CDR3 contains 16 residues. Germline V lookup: CDR1 SEHNR, CDR2 FQNEAQ (reference sequence). Findings of the study overall: Most tumor T cells seemingly derive from lymph node, then expand in tumor. Data only fit, rather than demonstrated, lymph node origin of most tumor T cells.

The gene calls are TRBV7-9 and TRBJ2-5; D possibly corresponds to TRBD2 (6 bases). The source is a female donor with breast cancer. Some clones in this sample may be carry-over from other donors' samples. Sequences were obtained from axillary lymph node tissue. The CDR3 sequence is CASSLVAGTGGETQYL. CDR3 DNA sequence: TGTGCCAGCAGCTTAGTTGCGGGAACTGGAGGGGAGACCCAGTACCTC.